This entry lists 23 T cell receptor beta chains sequenced from one sample in a study of beta chain features in type 1 diabetes. Reverse transcribing all isolated RNA meant expressed TCRB transcripts were sequenced. TCRdb's table, derived via immunoSEQ multiplex PCR, lists solely in-frame clones and lacks some. The sample shows 60,000 to 75,000 clones, around 63% of them seen only once. Sequences were obtained from Tregs from blood. All receptors derive from a woman aged 18 to 35 in good health.

The V gene is TRBV6-1, the J gene TRBJ2-2; the match to TRBD1 covers 7 bases. Germline loops: CDR1 MNHNS, CDR2 SASEGT. V was pared by 6 bases and J by 5 bases, with 6 bases of the junction left unmatched. The CDR3 covers 14 residues. The DNA for the CDR3 is TGTGCCAGCAGGGGCCCAGGGGGAACCGGGGAGCTGTTTTTT. Residues: CASRGPGGTGELFF.

The rearrangement joins TRBV4-1 to TRBJ2-7; no clear D. This CDR3 is 15 amino acids long. The germline V gene encodes CDR1 MGHRA and CDR2 YSYEKL. V was shortened by 0 bases and J by 0 bases, with 9 bases between the two germline ends. DNA for the CDR3: TGCGCCAGCAGCCAAGATCCCTTGAGCTCCTACGAGCAGTACTTC. It translates to CASSQDPLSSYEQYF.

The V gene is TRBV6-5, the J gene TRBJ1-4, with 8 bases fitting TRBD1. This CDR3 comprises 13 residues. The V gene's germline CDR1 is MNHEY and CDR2 SVGAGI. J was trimmed by 7 bases and V by 5 bases; bases with no gene match: 3. CDR3 protein: CASSQGASEKLFF. The CDR3 DNA follows: TGTGCCAGCAGTCAGGGGGCGTCTGAAAAACTGTTTTTT.

There are a few counts of this clone. The chain has TRBV19 and TRBJ1-1; D might be TRBD1 (6 bases). V was clipped by 5 bases and J by 7 bases, with 20 bases between them. Germline loops: CDR1 LNHDA, CDR2 SQIVND (reference sequence). CDR3 size: 15 residues. The CDR3 region has the DNA TGTGCCAGTAGTCCCAGGGGACCTGTGAGAATTGAAGCTTTCTTT. Amino acid sequence: CASSPRGPVRIEAFF.

V is TRBV29-1 and J is TRBJ1-4; tentative D call: TRBD1 (5 bases). Germline assignment: CDR1 SQVTM and CDR2 ANQGSEA. The CDR3 extends over 13 amino acids. V was shortened by 2 bases and J by 6 bases, with 10 bases between the two germline ends. CDR3 protein: CSVEWGGDEKLFF. The CDR3 DNA reads as TGCAGCGTTGAATGGGGGGGTGATGAAAAACTGTTTTTT. The full variable domain, its missing parts supplied by reference TRBV29-1 and TRBJ1-4, is SAVISQKPSRDICQRGTSLTIQCQVDSQVTMMFWYRQQPGQSLTLIATANQGSEATYESGFVIDKFPISRPNLTFSTLTVSNMSPEDSSIYLCSVEWGGDEKLFFGSGTQLSVL.

This clone was seen a few times. V usage is TRBV23-1 and J usage is TRBJ2-7, with TRBD1 matching 7 bases. TRBV23-1 is reported as an ORF; its role is uncertain. The V gene end was trimmed by 3 bases and the J gene end by 2 bases; junction bases not matched to a gene: 4. The CDR3 spans 14 residues. Here the CDR3 reads CASSHTTGPYEQYF. CDR3 nucleotides: TGCGCCAGCAGTCACACGACAGGGCCCTACGAGCAGTACTTC.

This clone was seen a few times. V gene TRBV19 combines with J gene TRBJ1-5, with 7 positions matching TRBD1. Trimming at V came to 7 bases and at J to 0 bases, leaving 18 bases not matched to a gene. Looked up from germline, CDR1 is LNHDA and CDR2 is SQIVND (reference sequence). The CDR3 is 19 residues long. CDR3 residues: CASTPRAGTAFYSNQPQHF. In DNA form, the CDR3 reads TGTGCCAGTACCCCCCGGGCTGGGACAGCCTTCTATAGCAATCAGCCCCAGCATTTT.

The chain links TRBV7-2 to TRBJ1-4, with D perhaps matching TRBD1 (6 bases). V shed 2 bases and J shed 5 bases, with 12 bases lying between them. Germline V gene lookup returns CDR1 SGHTA and CDR2 FQGNSA. The CDR3 loop spans 15 amino acids. DNA of the CDR3: TGTGCCAGCAGCTTATTGGGACACCTGAATGAAAAACTGTTTTTT. Translated: CASSLLGHLNEKLFF.

The rearrangement links TRBV7-3 to TRBJ2-1, with D maybe TRBD1 (5 bases). CDR3 length equals 14 residues. Per germline, CDR1 SGHTA and CDR2 FQGTGA. Trimming cost V 5 bases and J 1 base, with 9 bases left between them. CDR3 region: CASSDDSSYNEQFF. As DNA, the CDR3 is TGTGCCAGCAGCGACGACAGTTCCTACAATGAGCAGTTCTTC.

The chain links TRBV27 to TRBJ2-1; the match to TRBD2 covers 11 bases. Germline V gives CDR1 MNHEY, CDR2 SMNVEV (reference sequence). The CDR3 spans 18 residues. The J segment lost 6 bases and the V segment lost 0 bases, leaving 10 bases of the junction unmatched. This CDR3 reads CASSLSSGASGRSNEQFF. CDR3 nucleotide sequence: TGTGCCAGCAGTTTATCCTCGGGGGCTAGCGGGAGGAGCAATGAGCAGTTCTTC.

This clone came up a few times. The chain uses TRBV29-1 and TRBJ2-7; a possible D gene is TRBD1 (5 bases). The CDR3 covers 13 residues. The germline V gene has CDR1 SQVTM and CDR2 ANQGSEA. V was shortened by 4 bases and J by 2 bases, with 12 bases between the two germline ends. As DNA, the CDR3 is TGCAGCGTTGGGCCAGGGAAGACCTACGAGCAGTACTTC. It yields the protein CSVGPGKTYEQYF.

The CDR3, as DNA: TGTGCCAGCAGCTTAGGCGTAGGGGACACCGGGGAGCTGTTTTTT. It encodes CASSLGVGDTGELFF. The chain joins TRBV7-9 to TRBJ2-2, with a possible D match to TRBD1 (5 bases). Trimming shortened V by 1 base and J by 3 bases, and 9 bases separated the two germline ends. This CDR3 is built from 15 residues. Germline lookup yields CDR1 SEHNR and CDR2 FQNEAQ (reference sequence). Together with reference TRBV7-9 and TRBJ2-2, the CDR3 gives the full variable domain: DTGVSQNPRHKITKRGQNVTFRCDPISEHNRLYWYRQTLGQGPEFLTYFQNEAQLEKSRLLSDRFSAERPKGSFSTLEIQRTEQGDSAMYLCASSLGVGDTGELFFGEGSRLTVL.

This clone appeared once. The chain joins TRBV4-3 to TRBJ1-6; D gene ambiguous. Germline V lookup: CDR1 LGHNA, CDR2 YSLEER. Trimming removed 1 base from V and 5 bases from J, with 9 bases in between. The CDR3 runs to 15 residues. The CDR3 region is CASSQGWLDNSPLHF. CDR3 bases: TGCGCCAGCAGCCAAGGGTGGCTGGATAATTCACCCCTCCACTTT.

This sequence joins TRBV7-9 and TRBJ2-1, with D tentatively TRBD2 (7 bases). Trimming cost V 11 bases and J 0 bases, with 11 bases left between them. This CDR3 has 13 amino acids. Germline assignment: CDR1 SEHNR and CDR2 FQNEAQ (reference sequence). The CDR3 DNA reads as TGTGCCGGCGGGGGCAGCTCCTACAATGAGCAGTTCTTC. Protein product: CAGGGSSYNEQFF.

The V and J genes are TRBV7-2 and TRBJ2-1; 10 bases are shared with TRBD2. The V gene end was trimmed by 6 bases and the J gene end by 9 bases; junction bases not matched to a gene: 8. The germline CDR1 and CDR2 sequences are SGHTA and FQGNSA. This CDR3 region has 14 residues. The CDR3 loop reads CASSFKRGGGEQFF. DNA for the CDR3: TGTGCCAGCAGTTTTAAGCGGGGGGGCGGTGAGCAGTTCTTC. Full variable domain (missing parts from reference TRBV7-2 and TRBJ2-1): GAGVSQSPSNKVTEKGKDVELRCDPISGHTALYWYRQSLGQGLEFLIYFQGNSAPDKSGLPSDRFSAERTGGSVSTLTIQRTQQEDSAVYLCASSFKRGGGEQFFGPGTRLTVL.

The rearrangement links TRBV6-1 to TRBJ1-2, with TRBD1 matching 7 bases. J gave up 5 bases and V 5 bases, and 5 bases lay outside the gene matches. This CDR3 region has 13 residues. Germline-derived CDR1 and CDR2 are MNHNS and SASEGT. The CDR3 region is CASSLTGDYGYTF. The CDR3 DNA reads as TGTGCCAGCAGTCTCACAGGGGATTATGGCTACACCTTC.

This clone was observed a handful of times. The gene calls are TRBV7-2 and TRBJ1-3; 7 nucleotides align to TRBD1. The CDR3 is 15 amino acids. V lost 5 bases, J lost 2 bases, and 6 bases stayed unmatched. The germline gives CDR1 SGHTA, CDR2 FQGNSA. CDR3 DNA sequence: TGTGCCAGCAGCCCCGACAGGGTCGCTGGAAACACCATATATTTT. Translated: CASSPDRVAGNTIYF.

The CDR3 loop is CASSPLSTSGHNEQFF. In DNA form, the CDR3 reads TGTGCCAGCTCACCACTTTCCACTAGCGGACACAATGAGCAGTTCTTC. This chain connects TRBV18 to TRBJ2-1; TRBD2 matches 8 bases. The CDR3 length is 16 residues. Germline loops: CDR1 KGHSH, CDR2 LQKENI. V lost 1 base and J lost 5; bases outside the gene matches: 7.

The genes are TRBV11-2 and TRBJ1-5, with 7 bases fitting TRBD1. The trim removed 5 bases at V and 4 bases at J, leaving 5 bases unmatched. Germline CDR1 and CDR2: SGHAT and FQNNGV. CDR3 length: 14 residues. CDR3 nucleotide sequence: TGTGCCAGCAGCCCCGGGACAGAAAATCAGCCCCAGCATTTT. Protein: CASSPGTENQPQHF.

The CDR3 loop reads CASSLGGQGIGNTIYF. In DNA, the CDR3 is TGTGCCAGCAGCTTAGGAGGACAGGGGATTGGAAACACCATATATTTT. The V call is TRBV7-2, the J call TRBJ1-3, with 9 positions matching TRBD1. Germline assignment: CDR1 SGHTA and CDR2 FQGNSA. This CDR3 region has 16 residues. With V trimmed by 1 base and J by 3 bases, 4 bases remained unmatched.

The V and J genes are TRBV5-4 and TRBJ2-5; weak D call: TRBD1 (5 bases). V was pared by 4 bases and J by 1 base, with 14 bases between. Germline V lookup: CDR1 SGHNT, CDR2 YYREEE (reference sequence). The CDR3 has 15 residues. The CDR3 DNA follows: TGTGCCAGCAGCAAAGAAACAGGATTCCAAGAGACCCAGTACTTC. Protein: CASSKETGFQETQYF. The full variable domain, completed using reference TRBV5-4 and TRBJ2-5, is ETGVTQSPTHLIKTRGQQVTLRCSSQSGHNTVSWYQQALGQGPQFIFQYYREEENGRGNFPPRFSGLQFPNYSSELNVNALELDDSALYLCASSKETGFQETQYFGPGTRLLVL.

In regard to this clone: The junction departs from the called germline gene at one end, perhaps through a read error. This chain links TRBV5-1 with TRBJ1-2, with D tentatively TRBD1 (6 bases). Looked up from germline, CDR1 is SGHRS and CDR2 is YFSETQ. The CDR3 is 13 residues long. CDR3 region: CASSLGAFYGYTF. DNA of the CDR3: TGCGCCAGCAGTTTGGGGGCGTTCTATGGCTACACCTTC.

The gene calls are TRBV30 and TRBJ1-2; 8 bases are shared with TRBD1. The CDR3 has 13 residues. Germline CDR1 and CDR2: GTSNPN and SVGIG (reference sequence). The trim removed 5 bases at V and 6 bases at J, leaving 8 bases unmatched. In nucleotides, the CDR3 is TGTGCCTGGTCTCAGGGGGCATTTGATGGCTACACCTTC. It codes for CAWSQGAFDGYTF. The full variable domain, rest sourced from reference TRBV30 and TRBJ1-2, is SQTIHQWPATLVQPVGSPLSLECTVEGTSNPNLYWYRQAAGRGLQLLFYSVGIGQISSEVPQNLSASRPQDRQFILSSKKLLLSDSGFYLCAWSQGAFDGYTFGSGTRLTVV.